One and the same sample provided the 21 T cell receptor beta chains below, sequenced in a study of blood T cell repertoires in COVID-19. Repertoires were generated with immunoSEQ multiplex PCR, while TCRdb's copy carries only in-frame clones and drops some. The sample has about 46,000 clones; approximately 87% are singletons. The material sequenced was peripheral blood. The source of these receptors is a human donor in a cohort sampled during active COVID-19.

The chain recombines TRBV18 with TRBJ2-7, with 9 bases aligning to TRBD1. This CDR3 region has 14 residues. The V and J ends lost 5 bases and 2 bases, in that order; junction bases with no gene match: 4. Germline lookup yields CDR1 KGHSH and CDR2 LQKENI. CDR3 bases: TGTGCCAGCTCAGCAGGGACAGGGACCTACGAGCAGTACTTC. Its protein product is CASSAGTGTYEQYF.

The rearrangement joins TRBV7-2 to TRBJ2-1, with unresolved D. This CDR3 has 14 amino acids. CDR1 SGHTA and CDR2 FQGNSA come from the germline V gene. V lost 4 bases and J lost 2, with 9 bases in between. The CDR3 loop reads CASSSRGPYNEQFF. CDR3 DNA: TGTGCCAGCAGCTCCCGTGGGCCCTACAATGAGCAGTTCTTC.

V and J are TRBV6-6 and TRBJ2-1; 10 nucleotides match TRBD1. V shed 4 bases, J shed 7 bases, and the junction held 4 bases outside the gene matches. The CDR3 is 14 amino acids. Per germline, CDR1 MNHNY and CDR2 SVGAGI (reference sequence). The CDR3 DNA reads as TGTGCCAGCAGTTCGGGACAGGGGAGGAATGAGCAGTTCTTC. It encodes CASSSGQGRNEQFF.

This clone was detected a few times. V gene TRBV4-1 combines with J gene TRBJ2-1; 8 nucleotides match TRBD2. V was clipped by 0 bases and J by 7 bases; unmatched bases: 8. This CDR3 has 16 amino acids. The germline V gene has CDR1 MGHRA and CDR2 YSYEKL. The CDR3 spells CASSQDSGLAINEQFF. The DNA of the CDR3 is TGCGCCAGCAGCCAAGATAGCGGACTAGCTATTAATGAGCAGTTCTTC.

The chain combines TRBV19 with TRBJ2-7; 8 bases align to TRBD2. The V segment lost 7 bases and the J segment 2 bases; nucleotides outside the gene matches: 4. The CDR3 spans 13 residues. Germline CDR1 reads LNHDA; CDR2 reads SQIVND (reference sequence). The CDR3 loop is CASKAGEAYEQYF. CDR3 DNA: TGTGCCAGTAAAGCGGGAGAGGCCTACGAGCAGTACTTC.

The chain has TRBV11-2 and TRBJ2-7; 7 nucleotides match TRBD1. This CDR3 has 19 residues. Per the germline V gene, CDR1 is SGHAT and CDR2 is FQNNGV. V trimming: 5 bases; J trimming: 1 base; junction bases outside the gene matches: 20. The CDR3 region is CASSRRDSLGRGPSYEQYF. CDR3 nucleotides: TGTGCCAGCAGCCGAAGGGACAGTTTGGGTCGGGGACCTTCCTACGAGCAGTACTTC.

The chain links TRBV25-1 to TRBJ2-5, with 7 bases matching TRBD2. Germline V lookup: CDR1 MGHDK, CDR2 SYGVNS. The CDR3 is 16 residues long. V trimming: 0 bases; J trimming: 2 bases; junction bases outside the gene matches: 6. This CDR3 reads CASSEYTGGLQETQYF. In DNA, the CDR3 is TGTGCCAGCAGTGAATATACGGGGGGACTACAAGAGACCCAGTACTTC.

The chain combines TRBV7-9 with TRBJ1-1; D remains unclear. The CDR3 contains 14 residues. The V and J ends lost 4 bases and 0 bases respectively, with 9 bases between them. Looked up from germline, CDR1 is SEHNR and CDR2 is FQNEAQ (reference sequence). In DNA, the CDR3 is TGTGCCAGCAGCTCCGACACGGTGAACACTGAAGCTTTCTTT. It is translated as CASSSDTVNTEAFF.

V usage is TRBV27 and J usage is TRBJ2-7, with D perhaps TRBD2 (6 bases). Germline CDR1 reads MNHEY; CDR2 reads SMNVEV (reference sequence). V was shortened by 11 bases and J by 6 bases, with 17 bases between the two germline ends. CDR3 length: 12 residues. The DNA of the CDR3 is TGTGCCCGCCGGGTGGGAGGTAGCGAGCAGTACTTC. This translates into CARRVGGSEQYF.

The rearrangement links TRBV12-5 to TRBJ2-5; TRBD2 aligns across 10 bases. After removal of 1 base from V and 5 bases from J, the junction contained 4 bases not matched to a gene. This CDR3 comprises 15 residues. Germline loops: CDR1 LGHNT, CDR2 FRNRAP. The CDR3 DNA follows: TGTGCTAGTGGTTTGGGACAAGCGGGGGGGGAGACCCAGTACTTC. Amino acid sequence: CASGLGQAGGETQYF. Complete variable domain (other parts from reference TRBV12-5 and TRBJ2-5): DARVTQTPRHKVTEMGQEVTMRCQPILGHNTVFWYRQTMMQGLELLAYFRNRAPLDDSGMPKDRFSAEMPDATLATLKIQPSEPRDSAVYFCASGLGQAGGETQYFGPGTRLLVL.

This rearrangement joins TRBV19 to TRBJ2-2; D may be TRBD2 (6 bases). CDR3 length: 15 residues. Per germline, CDR1 LNHDA and CDR2 SQIVND (reference sequence). The V end lost 4 bases, the J end lost 6 bases, and 15 bases lay between the germline ends. In DNA, the CDR3 is TGTGCCAGTAGTAACCGGGACTTGGGGTCCGGGGAGCTGTTTTTT. Residues: CASSNRDLGSGELFF.

V gene TRBV28 combines with J gene TRBJ1-5; TRBD1 might be the D (5 bases). Germline V gene data show CDR1 as MDHEN and CDR2 as SYDVKM. V was shortened by 6 bases and J by 3 bases, with 12 bases between the two germline ends. The CDR3 is 14 amino acids. Written as DNA, the CDR3 is TGTGCCAGCAGCCCCCCGGGGGACAATCAGCCCCAGCATTTT. It codes for CASSPPGDNQPQHF.

The chain couples TRBV19 to TRBJ1-5, with 10 bases aligning to TRBD1. Germline V lookup: CDR1 LNHDA, CDR2 SQIVND (reference sequence). Trimming took 2 bases from V and 15 from J; bases not matched to a gene: 19. This CDR3 region has 17 residues. CDR3 region: CASSIRDRGGGRVTGHF. CDR3 DNA sequence: TGTGCCAGTAGTATAAGGGACAGGGGCGGCGGGAGAGTGACGGGGCATTTT.

The gene calls are TRBV3-1 (or the pseudogene TRBV3-2) and TRBJ1-3; no definite D call. Trimming cost V 8 bases and J 0 bases, with 11 bases left between them. The CDR3 runs to 14 residues. Germline CDR1 is LGHDT and CDR2 is YNNKEL (reference sequence). CDR3 in amino acids: CASRDRLSGNTIYF. The CDR3, as DNA: TGTGCCAGCCGGGATCGCCTCTCTGGAAACACCATATATTTT.

This sequence joins TRBV29-1 and TRBJ2-7; perhaps TRBD1 as D (5 bases). Trimming took off 7 bases at V and 3 bases at J, with 22 bases between the two ends. Germline V gives CDR1 SQVTM, CDR2 ANQGSEA. This CDR3 region has 15 residues. For the CDR3, the DNA is TGCAGCGGAAGGGGATTGGGGCAGGGCGGCTACGAGCAGTACTTC. It translates to CSGRGLGQGGYEQYF.

The V call is TRBV27, the J call TRBJ1-1, with 11 bases fitting TRBD1. V lost 2 bases and J lost 2; bases outside the gene matches: 4. The CDR3 sequence is 16 residues long. CDR1 is MNHEY, CDR2 SMNVEV, per germline (reference sequence). The CDR3 nucleotides are TGTGCCAGCAGTTTAGGACAGGGGGCCAGAAACACTGAAGCTTTCTTT. As protein: CASSLGQGARNTEAFF.

V and J are TRBV3-1 (or the pseudogene TRBV3-2) and TRBJ2-5; 8 positions agree with TRBD1. This CDR3 spans 14 amino acids. Germline lookup yields CDR1 LGHDT and CDR2 YNNKEL (reference sequence). With 3 bases clipped from V and 4 bases from J, the junction kept 4 bases outside the gene matches. In DNA, the CDR3 is TGTGCCAGCAGCCATGGGACAGGCGGAGAGACCCAGTACTTC. Translated: CASSHGTGGETQYF.

The V call is TRBV19, the J call TRBJ1-1; TRBD1 aligns across 7 bases. After removal of 5 bases from V and 1 base from J, the junction contained 10 bases not matched to a gene. Germline CDR1 LNHDA, CDR2 SQIVND (reference sequence). This CDR3 is 16 amino acids long. In DNA form, the CDR3 reads TGTGCCAGTAGTGGGCTACCGGGACAGTCGAACACTGAAGCTTTCTTT. It specifies CASSGLPGQSNTEAFF.

This clone appeared a few times. The genes are TRBV14 and TRBJ2-4; D gene uncertain. Trimming left V 1 base short and J 0 bases short, with 16 bases between. The CDR3 extends over 18 amino acids. Germline-derived CDR1 and CDR2 are SGHDN and FVKESK. CDR3 in amino acids: CASSQGRQATLAKNIQYF. The DNA of the CDR3 is TGTGCCAGCAGCCAAGGAAGGCAGGCTACTTTAGCCAAAAACATTCAGTACTTC.

J is TRBJ2-7 and V is TRBV7-9; D remains unclear. The germline V gene has CDR1 SEHNR and CDR2 FQNEAQ (reference sequence). Trimming stripped 1 base from V and 2 bases from J, with 9 bases between. The CDR3 length is 14 residues. Here the CDR3 reads CASSLGDSPYEQYF. CDR3 DNA sequence: TGTGCCAGCAGCTTAGGCGATTCCCCCTACGAGCAGTACTTC.

V is TRBV2 and J is TRBJ2-5; 7 positions match TRBD1. After removal of 6 bases from V and 4 bases from J, the junction contained 8 bases not matched to a gene. The CDR3 has 14 residues. Germline-derived CDR1 and CDR2 are SNHLY and FYNNEI. The CDR3 bases are TGTGCCAGCAGGCTCGGGACAGCACGAGAGACCCAGTACTTC. It yields the protein CASRLGTARETQYF.